The subject of this entry is one TCR beta chain. This clonotype was seen at least ten times. This clone's antigen is unknown. Per-base quality was not reported, and no clone a single base away is much larger than it. PBMCs were isolated by Ficoll-Paque density gradient centrifugation. Sequencing instrument: Illumina NovaSeq 6000. TCRalpha and TCRbeta cDNA libraries were built by 5'RACE with constant-segment primers, adding sample barcodes and unique molecular identifiers. Trizol reagent was used to extract RNA from every sample. Amplification of the libraries took two PCR steps, and the second step added a second sample barcode plus Illumina TruSeq adapters. Sequencing of libraries was performed on an Illumina NovaSeq with 2 x 150 bp paired-end reads. The paper's data handling went like this. The reads were demultiplexed and collapsed into UMI-guided consensus sequences using migec v1.2.7. Using mixcr v2.1.11, the UMI consensuses were aligned to TRA and TRB V and J templates and assembled into clonotypes. A clonotype was counted as expanded or contracted only if both edgeR and NoisET called the change significant, with noise models trained on biological replicates. For edgeR calls, the cutoffs were a false discovery rate-adjusted p below 0.01 and a log2 fold-change threshold of 1. As an exploratory analysis of dynamics, max-normalized trajectories of the 1000 most abundant clonotypes were examined with PCA combined with hierarchical clustering. Separately sequenced CD4+ and CD8+ repertoires were used to assign the CD4 or CD8 phenotype of responding clones. TCRdb reprocessing: public reads trimmed at Q25 with fastp, clones called with MiXCR, in-frame beta chains kept. Each entry merges the rows of one CDR3 protein and shows their most common DNA and genes. The V and J calls come from TCRdb's annotation, not from the publication. The sample data list over 70,000 distinct CDR3 sequences, and more than 10% of these were observed just once. Together, the top ten hold roughly a quarter of the sample.

The sample is drawn from a study of T-cell memory formation after mild COVID-19 (dated by TCRdb to the early 2020s). Study-level background: Most TCR sequence clusters were specific to one of the two donors. In two donors, T-cell clones that expanded and contracted after mild COVID-19 were followed by sequencing TCRalpha and TCRbeta repertoires longitudinally. The cohort comprised two young, previously healthy adult volunteers, one female and one male.

What the study reported, not specific to this receptor: Contracting CD4+ clones turned up mainly in the CM and EM memory subsets, whereas EMRA was where CD8+ clones were enriched. Some responding clones were detected in pre-infection memory, suggesting pre-existing cross-reactive memory T cells joined the SARS-CoV-2 response. Only two mild cases were covered by the study, and larger cohorts that include severe cases with pre-infection samples were considered necessary. Whether the second-wave clones peaking on day 37 were SARS-CoV-2 specific was not confirmed. Clones contracting from day 15 to 85 had balanced CD4/CD8 phenotypes, while a second wave expanding from day 15 to 37 was biased towards CD4+.

The germline V gene (reference sequence) yields DFQATT for CDR1 and SNEGSKA for CDR2. There are 13 amino acids in the CDR3, from cysteine to phenylalanine inclusive. Only the CDR3 portion is preserved as DNA: 39 bases, with reading frame beginning at the first base. V is cut by 1 base and J by 0 bases, and the space between the germline ends is 7 bases. This clonotype was sampled from an adult woman who had mild COVID-19 (a few samples of this study predate the infection). The sample titles of this study are shuffled in the database, so cell type and time point are left out; the donor was told from shared clones. Sequencing input: PBMCs or a T cell subset sorted from them (not recorded which). The chain links TRBV20-1 with TRBJ2-7; too little of a D gene remains to name it. The sequenced DNA is TGCAGTGCTAGAGGCAGCTACTCCTACGAGCAGTACTTC. This yields the protein CSARGSYSYEQYF.